Sequencing of this T cell receptor (beta chain) was carried out in a study of cytomegalovirus exposure and HLA in healthy donors. Overall study findings and caveats: Researchers reportedly found TCR beta sequences accurately predicted most subjects' HLA-A and HLA-B alleles.

V was pared by 6 bases and J by 11 bases, with 22 bases between. The CDR3 extends over 14 amino acids. CDR1 is MNHEY, CDR2 SMNVEV, per germline (reference sequence). PCR used 60 Vbeta primers and 13 Jbeta primers. As processed by the authors: As a later analysis found, there were about 80 million unique TCR beta chains, of which roughly 11 million were shared. Produced via immunoSEQ multiplex PCR; TCRdb's table is partial and in-frame only. Clonal size and the V and J genes are those of that table, whereas D and trimming came from the DNA. The sample contains roughly 60,000 clones, roughly 80% of which appear only once. Comment on this clone: Its specificity is not known.

J is TRBJ2-5 and V is TRBV27; tentative D call: TRBD1 (6 bases). The sequenced material came from PBMCs. This clonotype was obtained from a man aged 25 to 40 in good health and CMV-seronegative. The CDR3 is CASSRGPSNGEQYF. The CDR3 coding sequence is TGTGCCAGCAGCAGGGGACCGTCTAACGGGGAGCAGTACTTC.